These T cell receptor beta chains were read from a single sample in a study of blood T cell repertoires in COVID-19. Method: immunoSEQ multiplex PCR; TCRdb's copy keeps in-frame clones and lacks some. This table holds about 250,000 clones, over 70% found once. Sequencing was carried out using peripheral blood. The receptor source for this set is a man at least 80 years old with acute or convalescent COVID-19. Both conserved end residues are part of each CDR3. The order of the fields is J gene, D gene, clone size, CDR3 length, V gene, CDR3 protein, CDR3 DNA. The D gene is left open where the match is weak. The listing skips clone size in some rows; elsewhere it reads once, few, many or a size class.

TRBJ2-7 TRBD1 . 21 TRBV3-1/TRBV3-2 CASSQAGTGGTSRGGAYEQYF TGTGCCAGCAGCCAAGCCGGGACAGGGGGAACATCACGCGGCGGGGCCTACGAGCAGTACTTC
TRBJ2-3 . . 14 TRBV27 CAVRRWGGPDTQYF TGTGCCGTCCGTCGATGGGGCGGTCCAGATACGCAGTATTTT
TRBJ1-1 . once 14 TRBV7-9 CASSLLPVRTEAFF TGTGCCAGCAGCTTACTCCCGGTCAGGACTGAAGCTTTCTTT
TRBJ1-6 TRBD1 . 15 TRBV10-2 CASSITGGWDSPLHF TGCGCCAGCAGTATTACAGGGGGCTGGGATTCACCCCTCCACTTT
TRBJ2-2 . . 14 TRBV4-2 CASSRGTNTGELFF TGTGCCAGCAGCCGCGGAACGAACACCGGGGAGCTGTTTTTT
TRBJ2-7 . . 13 TRBV19 CASSSIDSYEQYF TGTGCCAGTAGTTCGATAGACAGCTACGAGCAGTACTTC
TRBJ2-3 . . 14 TRBV29-1 CSVATWTPQDTQYF TGCAGCGTCGCCACCTGGACTCCTCAAGATACGCAGTATTTT
TRBJ1-1 . . 16 TRBV6-1 CASSEASRGTHTEAFF TGTGCCAGCAGTGAAGCCTCCAGGGGAACCCACACTGAAGCTTTCTTT
TRBJ2-1 . . 12 TRBV12-3/TRBV12-4 CASSRTQLGQFF TGTGCCAGCAGCAGGACTCAGTTGGGGCAGTTCTTC
TRBJ2-1 TRBD1 . 15 TRBV28 CASSLGQVSYNEQFF TGTGCCAGCAGCCTCGGACAGGTTTCCTACAATGAGCAGTTCTTC
TRBJ2-5 . . 14 TRBV5-4 CASTLGHGQETQYF TGTGCCAGCACCTTAGGACACGGTCAAGAGACCCAGTACTTC
TRBJ2-4 TRBD1 . 14 TRBV5-6 CASSWGTGQNIQYF TGTGCCAGCAGCTGGGGGACAGGACAAAACATTCAGTACTTC
TRBJ2-5 TRBD1 . 13 TRBV28 CASRRTGEETQYF TGTGCCAGCAGAAGGACAGGCGAAGAGACCCAGTACTTC
TRBJ2-3 TRBD2 . 15 TRBV5-1 CASSLLAGDIDTQYF TGCGCCAGCAGCTTGCTAGCGGGAGACATAGATACGCAGTATTTT
TRBJ2-7 TRBD1 . 14 TRBV11-3 CASSRGQGAYEQYF TGTGCCAGCAGCAGGGGACAGGGGGCCTACGAGCAGTACTTC
TRBJ2-2 . . 14 TRBV6-5 CASSLEGVLGELFF TGTGCCAGCAGCCTAGAGGGGGTGCTCGGGGAGCTGTTTTTT
TRBJ2-7 . . 12 TRBV11-2 CASSLAQGEQYF TGTGCCAGCAGCTTAGCCCAGGGCGAGCAGTACTTC
TRBJ2-7 . . 15 TRBV6-1 CASSEARLGGDEQYF TGTGCCAGCAGTGAAGCCCGGCTGGGCGGGGACGAGCAGTACTTC
TRBJ2-1 TRBD2 . 20 TRBV10-3 CAISESPVRQGLADYNEQFF TGTGCCATCAGTGAGTCGCCGGTACGCCAGGGACTAGCGGATTACAATGAGCAGTTCTTC
TRBJ2-2 . once 15 TRBV11-2 CASSFGGKNTGELFF TGTGCCAGCAGCTTTGGCGGGAAGAACACCGGGGAGCTGTTTTTT
TRBJ2-5 . . 11 TRBV19 CASSEKETQYF TGTGCCAGTTCTGAGAAAGAGACCCAGTACTTC
TRBJ2-3 TRBD1 . 15 TRBV5-4 CASSLGDRVSDTQYF TGTGCCAGCAGCTTGGGGGACAGGGTATCAGATACGCAGTATTTT
TRBJ2-2 TRBD1 . 15 TRBV6-5 CASSWDSLNTGELFF TGTGCCAGCAGCTGGGACAGTCTAAACACCGGGGAGCTGTTTTTT
TRBJ1-2 . . 15 TRBV4-1 CASSHPGEGVGGYTF TGCGCCAGCAGCCACCCCGGGGAGGGCGTTGGCGGCTACACCTTC
TRBJ1-3 . . 15 TRBV18 CASSPPSFSGNTIYF TGTGCCAGCTCACCACCGTCCTTCTCTGGAAACACCATATATTTT
TRBJ2-1 TRBD2 . 16 TRBV5-4 CASSDWTSGSGDEQFF TGTGCCAGCAGCGACTGGACTAGCGGGAGTGGCGATGAGCAGTTCTTC
TRBJ1-5 TRBD1 . 14 TRBV30 CAWSLTGGGMTQHF TGTGCCTGGAGCCTTACAGGGGGGGGCATGACCCAGCATTTT
TRBJ1-5 . . 16 TRBV7-2 CASSFRRASSNQPQHF TGTGCCAGCAGCTTCAGGAGGGCGAGTAGCAATCAGCCCCAGCATTTT
TRBJ2-7 . . 14 TRBV5-1 CASTSDGGNYEQYF TGCGCCAGCACCTCCGACGGGGGAAACTACGAGCAGTACTTC
TRBJ2-7 TRBD2 . 18 TRBV7-8 CASSAALAGSTARDEQYF TGTGCCAGCAGCGCTGCCCTAGCGGGAAGTACCGCCCGGGACGAGCAGTACTTC
TRBJ2-7 TRBD1 . 15 TRBV27 CATSSRDRVYLEQYF TGTGCCACCTCCTCCCGGGACAGGGTTTACCTGGAGCAGTACTTC
TRBJ2-4 TRBD2 . 13 TRBV30 CAWSVAGTDIQYF TGTGCCTGGAGTGTAGCGGGAACGGACATTCAGTACTTC